Below, 29 T cell receptor beta chains from the same sample are listed, as sequenced in a study of tumor-infiltrating lymphocytes in localized non-small cell lung cancer. Assay used: immunoSEQ multiplex PCR; TCRdb lists only in-frame clones, some missing. The sample has just over 14,000 clones, roughly 80% seen once. Sequencing was performed on lung tumor tissue. The receptors stem from a human donor with non-small cell lung cancer.

This rearrangement joins TRBV27 to TRBJ1-5; D gene ambiguous. The germline gives CDR1 MNHEY, CDR2 SMNVEV (reference sequence). There are 14 residues in the CDR3. Deletions cut 4 bases from V and 3 bases from J, with 10 bases between. CDR3 in amino acids: CASSSLPSNQPQHF. The CDR3, as DNA: TGTGCCAGCAGTTCGTTACCTTCCAATCAGCCCCAGCATTTT.

This sequence joins TRBV21-1 and TRBJ2-5; the DNA was not used to check the table's D call, TRBD2. TRBV21-1 represents a pseudogene. The length of the CDR3 is 16 residues. The CDR3: CASSKGGLAEQETQYF. In nucleotides, the CDR3 is TGTGCCAGCAGCAAGGGGGGACTAGCGGAGCAAGAGACCCAGTACTTC.

The chain combines TRBV6-5 with TRBJ2-7; no reliable D call. Deletions cut 6 bases from V and 0 bases from J, with 15 bases between. CDR1 is MNHEY and CDR2 is SVGAGI in the germline V gene. The CDR3 totals 15 residues. In DNA form, the CDR3 reads TGTGCCAGCAGCCTAGATACCAGTCGCTCCTACGAGCAGTACTTC. Residues: CASSLDTSRSYEQYF.

This clone has a single count. This chain links TRBV5-6 with TRBJ1-2; a weak D match, TRBD1 (6 bases). CDR3 length: 13 residues. The germline gives CDR1 SGHDT, CDR2 YYEEEE. V lost 4 bases, J lost 0 bases, and 7 bases lay in between. CDR3 nucleotides: TGTGCCAGCAGCCGGGACACTAACTATGGCTACACCTTC. Amino acid sequence: CASSRDTNYGYTF.

V usage is TRBV5-4 and J usage is TRBJ2-2; D is ambiguous. The CDR3 covers 13 residues. The V gene lost 5 bases and the J gene lost 4 bases, with 9 bases spanning the gap. Germline-derived CDR1 and CDR2 are SGHNT and YYREEE (reference sequence). In DNA form, the CDR3 reads TGTGCCAGCAGGGGCTCAGGCACCGGGGAGCTGTTTTTT. It codes for CASRGSGTGELFF.

The rearrangement joins TRBV29-1 to TRBJ2-3, with D unresolved. The V gene's germline CDR1 is SQVTM and CDR2 ANQGSEA. V shed 4 bases and J shed 1 base, with 6 bases lying between them. The CDR3 contains 12 residues. The CDR3 DNA is TGCAGCGTTGCACGGGGCACAGATACGCAGTATTTT. As protein: CSVARGTDTQYF.

The rearrangement uses TRBV9 and TRBJ2-7; D remains unclear. Trimming removed 4 bases at V and 5 bases at J, with 13 bases between. Germline V lookup: CDR1 SGDLS, CDR2 YYNGEE. The CDR3 is 13 residues long. The DNA of the CDR3 is TGTGCCAGCAGCTTAACCCCAGGCGACGAGCAGTACTTC. This encodes CASSLTPGDEQYF.

This clone showed up just once. The V and J genes are TRBV5-1 and TRBJ1-3; no clear D. The ends were cut back, 0 bases at V and 0 bases at J, with 10 bases in the middle. Germline assignment: CDR1 SGHRS and CDR2 YFSETQ. CDR3 length: 16 residues. In nucleotides, the CDR3 is TGCGCCAGCAGCTTGGGTAGGATCGACTCTGGAAACACCATATATTTT. Amino acids: CASSLGRIDSGNTIYF.

This clone was picked up a small number of times. V is TRBV30 and J is TRBJ1-3; 9 nucleotides line up with TRBD1. V lost 4 bases, J lost 6 bases, and 4 bases stayed unmatched. The CDR3 sequence is 13 residues long. Germline V CDR1 and CDR2: GTSNPN, SVGIG (reference sequence). CDR3 residues: CAWNRGPVNTIYF. The CDR3 nucleotides read TGTGCCTGGAACAGGGGGCCGGTAAACACCATATATTTT.

The rearrangement uses TRBV11-3 and TRBJ2-7, with 12 bases identical to TRBD2. V was clipped by 1 base and J by 6 bases; unmatched bases: 13. The CDR3 loop spans 18 amino acids. The germline gives CDR1 SGHNT, CDR2 YENEEA. The chain's CDR3 is CASSLGTSGIVGAAEQYF. CDR3 DNA: TGTGCCAGCAGCTTAGGGACTAGCGGGATTGTCGGGGCTGCCGAGCAGTACTTC.

The gene calls are TRBV7-2 and TRBJ2-3; 9 bases fit TRBD2. This CDR3 has 16 residues. V gave up 5 bases and J gave up 4 bases; unmatched junction bases: 10. Germline CDR1 and CDR2: SGHTA and FQGNSA. CDR3 DNA sequence: TGTGCCAGCAGCCCCTCTGGCGGGAGGGCCCCAGATACGCAGTATTTT. This encodes CASSPSGGRAPDTQYF.

The rearrangement joins TRBV9 to TRBJ1-3; no reliable D call. Trimming stripped 0 bases from V and 2 bases from J, with 6 bases between. Germline V lookup: CDR1 SGDLS, CDR2 YYNGEE. The CDR3 spans 14 residues. In nucleotides, the CDR3 is TGTGCCAGCAGCGTAGGTGGCCCTGGAAACACCATATATTTT. Translated, it gives CASSVGGPGNTIYF.

This chain joins TRBV11-3 and TRBJ2-1; TRBD2 might be the D (5 bases). The CDR3 sequence is 14 residues long. Trimming cost V 7 bases and J 4 bases, with 14 bases left between them. The germline CDR1 and CDR2 sequences are SGHNT and YENEEA. In DNA, the CDR3 is TGTGCCAGCACGCCCTCCGGGATTTACAATGAGCAGTTCTTC. Translating gives CASTPSGIYNEQFF. Full variable domain (missing parts from reference TRBV11-3 and TRBJ2-1): EAGVVQSPRYKIIEKKQPVAFWCNPISGHNTLYWYLQNLGQGPELLIRYENEEAVDDSQLPKDRFSAERLKGVDSTLKIQPAELGDSAVYLCASTPSGIYNEQFFGPGTRLTVL.

The J gene is TRBJ2-7, the V gene TRBV23-1; D perhaps matches TRBD2 (6 bases). TRBV23-1 is known as an ORF, though its function is uncertain. CDR3 length equals 21 residues. Deletions cut 2 bases from V and 5 bases from J, with 34 bases between. The CDR3 region is CASSQGGRGLRGKGREHEQYF. The CDR3 coding sequence is TGCGCCAGCAGTCAAGGGGGTAGGGGCTTACGGGGAAAAGGGCGGGAACACGAGCAGTACTTC.

The V gene is TRBV10-3, the J gene TRBJ1-2, with a possible D match to TRBD1 (5 bases). V shed 4 bases and J shed 7 bases, with 25 bases lying between them. The CDR3 is 17 amino acids. Germline CDR1 ENHRY, CDR2 SYGVKD. This chain's CDR3 is CAISVIGGYGGVAGYTF. Here the CDR3 DNA reads TGTGCCATCAGTGTCATCGGGGGGTACGGGGGTGTTGCTGGCTACACCTTC.

The gene calls are TRBV5-4 and TRBJ2-7, with D possibly being TRBD2 (6 bases). V lost 0 bases to trimming and J lost 2 bases, with 15 bases between them. Germline CDR1 reads SGHNT; CDR2 reads YYREEE (reference sequence). The CDR3 length is 16 residues. The DNA of the CDR3 is TGTGCCAGCAGCTTGGGCGGGGTGCTAGCCACCTACGAGCAGTACTTC. It is translated as CASSLGGVLATYEQYF.

This clone was detected once. CDR3 nucleotide sequence: TGTGCCAGCAGTCCCACTAGCGGGAACTACGAGCAGTACTTC. Translated: CASSPTSGNYEQYF. J is TRBJ2-7 and V is TRBV5-6; TRBD2 matches at 10 bases. CDR1 is SGHDT and CDR2 is YYEEEE in the germline V gene. This CDR3 is 14 amino acids long. Trimming at V came to 5 bases and at J to 3 bases, leaving 5 bases not matched to a gene.

J is TRBJ2-7 and V is TRBV6-5, with D uncertain. V dropped 0 bases and J dropped 8 bases, with 14 bases sitting between them. Germline V CDR1 and CDR2: MNHEY, SVGAGI. The CDR3 runs to 14 residues. The CDR3 nucleotides are TGTGCCAGCAGTTACTCGGACCTTTCTGATAAGCAGTACTTC. This encodes CASSYSDLSDKQYF.

The CDR3 sequence is CASSDQGANYGYTF. The CDR3 nucleotides read TGTGCCAGCAGTGATCAGGGGGCGAACTATGGCTACACCTTC. The chain has TRBV6-1 and TRBJ1-2; 8 bases agree with TRBD1. CDR1 is MNHNS, CDR2 SASEGT, per germline. The CDR3 covers 14 residues. The V gene end was trimmed by 3 bases and the J gene end by 2 bases; junction bases not matched to a gene: 2.

This clone was observed a single time. The chain is built from TRBV27 and TRBJ1-2, with D possibly matching TRBD1 (5 bases). The CDR3 has 16 amino acids. Germline V lookup: CDR1 MNHEY, CDR2 SMNVEV (reference sequence). Trimming pared 3 bases from V and 8 bases from J, leaving 22 bases between. CDR3 region: CASSFFSMQGWGGYTF. The CDR3, as DNA: TGTGCCAGCAGTTTTTTTTCAATGCAGGGTTGGGGCGGCTACACCTTC.

The J gene is TRBJ1-2, the V gene TRBV19; D is undetermined. From germline, CDR1 is LNHDA and CDR2 SQIVND (reference sequence). There are 17 residues in the CDR3. The ends were cut back, 3 bases at V and 7 bases at J, with 24 bases in the middle. CDR3 nucleotide sequence: TGTGCCAGTAGTATTCTGAGTGGGTCAGCCACTTCAACTGGCTACACCTTC. Its translation: CASSILSGSATSTGYTF.

The chain has TRBV6-6 and TRBJ1-1; D may be TRBD1 (5 bases). The CDR3 spans 14 residues. Germline V gene sequence: CDR1 MNHNY, CDR2 SVGAGI (reference sequence). V shed 1 base and J shed 1 base, with 7 bases lying between them. The CDR3 DNA reads TGTGCCAGCAGTTACTTGGGGGAGAACACTGAAGCTTTCTTT. As protein: CASSYLGENTEAFF.

The V call is TRBV7-3, the J call TRBJ2-5; TRBD2 agrees at 11 bases. Germline CDR1 is SGHTA and CDR2 is FQGTGA. The CDR3 length is 15 residues. Unmatched junction bases numbered 7, after V lost 5 bases and J lost 5 bases. The CDR3 here is CASSPSGRNEETQYF. CDR3 bases: TGTGCCAGCAGCCCTAGCGGGAGGAATGAGGAGACCCAGTACTTC. The full variable domain, with the rest looked up from reference TRBV7-3 and TRBJ2-5, is GAGVSQTPSNKVTEKGKYVELRCDPISGHTALYWYRQSLGQGPEFLIYFQGTGAADDSGLPNDRFFAVRPEGSVSTLKIQRTERGDSAVYLCASSPSGRNEETQYFGPGTRLLVL.

The chain combines TRBV2 with TRBJ2-3; D may be TRBD1 or TRBD2 (5 bases each). The germline gives CDR1 SNHLY, CDR2 FYNNEI. This CDR3 has 14 residues. Trimming left V 5 bases short and J 4 bases short, with 13 bases between. In DNA form, the CDR3 reads TGTGCCAGCAGTTCCGGGACGTTCGCAGATACGCAGTATTTT. This gives the protein CASSSGTFADTQYF.

The chain recombines TRBV2 with TRBJ1-5; 7 bases line up with TRBD1. Germline CDR1 SNHLY, CDR2 FYNNEI. Trimming removed 6 bases from V and 1 base from J; junction bases left unmatched: 3. The CDR3 sequence is 14 residues long. CDR3 in amino acids: CASREQGSNQPQHF. The CDR3 bases are TGTGCCAGCAGGGAACAGGGGAGCAATCAGCCCCAGCATTTT.

This chain joins TRBV5-8 and TRBJ1-5; D perhaps matches TRBD1 (5 bases). The CDR3 spans 16 residues. Germline CDR1 is SGHTS and CDR2 is YDEGEE. V was cut by 0 bases and J by 5 bases, with 15 bases left in between. The CDR3 DNA is TGTGCCAGCAGCTTGGGTCGGACACTTAAAGATCAGCCCCAGCATTTT. Translation gives CASSLGRTLKDQPQHF.

This clone was detected once. The CDR3 bases are TGTGCCAGCAGCAAGAGTCCTACCGGGGAGCTGTTTTTT. It encodes CASSKSPTGELFF. This chain links TRBV21-1 with TRBJ2-2; the listed D gene, TRBD2, was not tested against the DNA. TRBV21-1 is a pseudogene locus. This CDR3 has 13 residues.

The chain links TRBV27 to TRBJ2-6; 10 bases match TRBD2. Germline trimming cut 2 bases from V and 0 bases from J; bases unmatched to any gene: 4. There are 18 residues in the CDR3. The germline CDR1 and CDR2 sequences are MNHEY and SMNVEV (reference sequence). This CDR3 is CASSLTSGASSGANVLTF. The CDR3 bases are TGTGCCAGCAGTTTAACTAGCGGGGCCTCCTCTGGGGCCAACGTCCTGACTTTC. The complete variable domain, with remaining parts taken from reference TRBV27 and TRBJ2-6, reads EAQVTQNPRYLITVTGKKLTVTCSQNMNHEYMSWYRQDPGLGLRQIYYSMNVEVTDKGDVPEGYKVSRKEKRNFPLILESPSPNQTSLYFCASSLTSGASSGANVLTFGAGSRLTVL.

The V gene is TRBV7-6, the J gene TRBJ1-1; D might be TRBD1 (6 bases). This CDR3 region has 16 residues. Germline CDR1 reads SGHVS; CDR2 reads FNYEAQ. Trimming took 4 bases from V and 5 from J, leaving 20 bases between them. The CDR3 is CASSSELTGGRTEAFF. The CDR3, as DNA: TGTGCCAGCAGCTCCGAACTGACAGGCGGGAGGACTGAAGCTTTCTTT. The variable domain in full, with the rest retrieved from reference TRBV7-6 and TRBJ1-1, is GAGVSQSPRYKVTKRGQDVALRCDPISGHVSLYWYRQALGQGPEFLTYFNYEAQQDKSGLPNDRFSAERPEGSISTLTIQRTEQRDSAMYRCASSSELTGGRTEAFFGQGTRLTVV.